Included here is one TCR beta chain sequence, with context. The record originates from a study of T cell changes during pregnancy in multiple sclerosis. Sequenced by immunoSEQ multiplex PCR; TCRdb stores in-frame clones only, minus some. The sample lists about 40,000 clones; around 90% were seen once. CDR3 length equals 10 residues. The germline CDR1 and CDR2 sequences are LNHDA and SQIVND (reference sequence). The V gene lost 8 bases and the J gene lost 8 bases, with 9 bases spanning the gap. The chain combines TRBV19 with TRBJ1-2; the D is unclear. The sample consisted of peripheral blood, taken in the first trimester of pregnancy. This TCR came from a female donor in good health, enrolled as a control in a pregnancy study. The CDR3 DNA reads TGTGCCAGTCACTCCGGGGGCTACACCTTC. Its protein is CASHSGGYTF.